The 29 T cell receptor beta chains below were found in one sample sequenced in a study of response to subunit inactivated influenza vaccine. TCRdb passed the RT-PCR reads through MiXCR, listing each CDR3 protein once. Of around 650,000 distinct CDR3 sequences in the sample, approximately 14% are singletons; the top ten hold 11%. Sequencing used PBMCs from blood, obtained about 13 days after vaccination. The receptors were gathered from a man in his fifties who received an inactivated influenza vaccine.

This chain connects TRBV20-1 to TRBJ2-5; D may be TRBD1 or TRBD2 (5 bases each). V lost 7 bases, J lost 3 bases, and 15 bases lay in between. The CDR3 runs 13 residues. Germline-derived CDR1 and CDR2 are DFQATT and SNEGSKA (reference sequence). CDR3 region: CSVPPGRKETQYF. The CDR3 DNA is TGCAGTGTTCCCCCGGGACGGAAAGAGACCCAGTACTTC.

V and J are TRBV29-1 and TRBJ1-5, with D perhaps matching TRBD1 (5 bases). V was clipped by 2 bases and J by 0 bases, with 14 bases between them. The germline V gene has CDR1 SQVTM and CDR2 ANQGSEA. CDR3 length: 16 residues. CDR3 sequence (DNA): TGCAGCGTTGAACCAGTGACAGCTTATAGCAATCAGCCCCAGCATTTT. As protein: CSVEPVTAYSNQPQHF.

This clonotype was detected a few times. The chain has TRBV7-9 and TRBJ2-1, with D perhaps TRBD1 (6 bases). V lost 7 bases and J lost 6, with 25 bases in between. The CDR3 loop spans 17 amino acids. The germline V gene encodes CDR1 SEHNR and CDR2 FQNEAQ (reference sequence). The CDR3, as DNA: TGTGCCAGCAACCCTTTACTCAGGGGCGAAGGATCCAATGAGCAGTTCTTC. It yields the protein CASNPLLRGEGSNEQFF.

The J gene is TRBJ1-1, the V gene TRBV7-9; D remains unclear. Germline V gene lookup returns CDR1 SEHNR and CDR2 FQNEAQ (reference sequence). V lost 0 bases and J lost 1, with 6 bases in between. The CDR3 covers 14 residues. The CDR3 nucleotides read TGTGCCAGCAGCTTAGCGCGGCCGAACACTGAAGCTTTCTTT. It translates to CASSLARPNTEAFF.

This chain uses TRBV29-1 with TRBJ1-1, with D unresolved. The germline V gene has CDR1 SQVTM and CDR2 ANQGSEA. The CDR3 covers 12 residues. With 5 bases removed from V and 6 bases from J, the gap between germline ends came to 13 bases. The CDR3 DNA is TGCAGCGTTCGCCTGCGGTTCGCTGAAGCTTTCTTT. Its protein product is CSVRLRFAEAFF.

In its sample, this clonotype was seen many times. The rearrangement joins TRBV20-1 to TRBJ2-7, with D perhaps matching TRBD2 (6 bases). The CDR3 runs to 13 residues. V was pared by 5 bases and J by 2 bases, with 13 bases between. In germline, CDR1 is DFQATT, CDR2 SNEGSKA (reference sequence). This CDR3 is CSALFGLPYEQYF. The DNA for the CDR3 is TGCAGTGCTCTTTTTGGACTACCCTACGAGCAGTACTTC.

This clonotype was seen only once. The V gene is TRBV7-9, the J gene TRBJ1-4, with D possibly being TRBD1 (5 bases). Per the germline V gene, CDR1 is SEHNR and CDR2 is FQNEAQ (reference sequence). This CDR3 has 14 amino acids. The ends were cut back, 6 bases at V and 6 bases at J, with 14 bases in the middle. The chain's CDR3 is CASRSGWRDEKLFF. Here the CDR3 DNA reads TGTGCCAGCAGATCAGGGTGGCGAGATGAAAAACTGTTTTTT. Full variable domain (remainder filled in from reference TRBV7-9 and TRBJ1-4): DTGVSQNPRHKITKRGQNVTFRCDPISEHNRLYWYRQTLGQGPEFLTYFQNEAQLEKSRLLSDRFSAERPKGSFSTLEIQRTEQGDSAMYLCASRSGWRDEKLFFGSGTQLSVL.

The chain is built from TRBV25-1 and TRBJ2-1; TRBD1 might be the D (7 bases). Germline values: CDR1 MGHDK, CDR2 SYGVNS. The ends were cut back, 1 base at V and 3 bases at J, with 13 bases in the middle. CDR3 size: 16 residues. The CDR3 sequence: CASSESEGAIYNEQFF. The CDR3 nucleotides are TGTGCCAGCAGTGAATCGGAGGGGGCTATCTACAATGAGCAGTTCTTC.

The chain employs TRBV24-1 and TRBJ2-5; TRBD1 agrees at 12 bases. CDR1 is KGHDR, CDR2 SFDVKD, per germline. Unmatched junction bases numbered 5, after V lost 10 bases and J lost 6 bases. The CDR3 is 13 residues long. CDR3 amino acids: CATGDRGQKTQYF. The DNA of the CDR3 is TGTGCCACAGGGGACAGGGGGCAGAAGACCCAGTACTTC.

This clonotype has at least ten counts. The chain has TRBV18 and TRBJ1-1; D gene uncertain. Germline loops: CDR1 KGHSH, CDR2 LQKENI. Trimming took off 2 bases at V and 7 bases at J, with 11 bases between the two ends. The CDR3 runs to 13 residues. CDR3 region: CASSPKIGGEAFF. As DNA, the CDR3 is TGTGCCAGCTCACCAAAAATCGGAGGTGAAGCTTTCTTT.

This rearrangement joins TRBV12-3 or TRBV12-4 to TRBJ1-4; 7 nucleotides agree with TRBD1. V gave up 1 base and J gave up 7 bases; unmatched junction bases: 12. The CDR3 consists of 17 residues. The CDR3 is CASSLGPGGGRGEKLFF. CDR3 in DNA: TGTGCCAGCAGTTTAGGCCCCGGAGGGGGCAGGGGTGAAAAACTGTTTTTT.

The chain is built from TRBV3-1 and TRBJ2-2; D gene uncertain. The V gene lost 0 bases and the J gene lost 3 bases, with 8 bases spanning the gap. CDR3 length: 15 amino acids. Germline V CDR1 and CDR2: LGHDT, YNNKEL (reference sequence). CDR3 coding DNA: TGTGCCAGCAGCCAAGAGCAGTTCGACACCGGGGAGCTGTTTTTT. Its protein product is CASSQEQFDTGELFF.

A single count supports this clonotype. This may be a read error: a much more frequent sequence differs by one nucleotide. The chain joins TRBV7-8 to TRBJ2-1; 16 bases fit TRBD2. CDR1 and CDR2 (germline): SGHVS, FQNEAQ. CDR3 length equals 18 residues. The trim removed 4 bases at V and 7 bases at J, leaving 10 bases unmatched. CDR3 in DNA: TGTGCCAGCAGCTCGTGGGGACTAGCGGGAGGGCCTAGAAATGAGCAGTTCTTC. It yields the protein CASSSWGLAGGPRNEQFF. The variable domain in full, completed from reference TRBV7-8 and TRBJ2-1, reads GAGVSQSPRYKVAKRGQDVALRCDPISGHVSLFWYQQALGQGPEFLTYFQNEAQLDKSGLPSDRFFAERPEGSVSTLKIQRTQQEDSAVYLCASSSWGLAGGPRNEQFFGPGTRLTVL.

CDR3 region: CATKYQEGFEVQYF. The CDR3 DNA sequence: TGTGCCACCAAGTACCAGGAAGGATTTGAGGTGCAGTACTTC. J is TRBJ2-7 and V is TRBV6-1, with D unresolved. Trimming shortened V by 10 bases and J by 9 bases, and 25 bases separated the two germline ends. The CDR3 runs 14 residues. The germline V gene has CDR1 MNHNS and CDR2 SASEGT.

On this clonotype: Germline and junction disagree at one end, which may indicate a read error. The chain uses TRBV18 and TRBJ2-7; a weak D match, TRBD2 (5 bases). Germline-derived CDR1 and CDR2 are KGHSH and LQKENI. The CDR3 consists of 16 residues. CDR3 protein: CTSSPPGLPSSYEQYF. In nucleotides, the CDR3 is TGTACCAGCTCACCACCCGGACTTCCGAGCTCCTACGAGCAGTACTTC.

This clonotype has more than one count but fewer than ten. The chain recombines TRBV11-2 with TRBJ1-2, with 11 bases fitting TRBD1. The CDR3 is 18 amino acids. J gave up 4 bases and V 1 base, and 11 bases lay outside the gene matches. Germline CDR1 and CDR2: SGHAT and FQNNGV. The CDR3 reads CASSLVPGQGGPTYGYTF. CDR3 coding DNA: TGTGCCAGCAGCTTAGTTCCGGGACAGGGGGGCCCTACCTATGGCTACACCTTC.

This chain uses TRBV6-1 with TRBJ1-5; TRBD1 might be the D (6 bases). The V gene's germline CDR1 is MNHNS and CDR2 SASEGT. This CDR3 comprises 13 residues. Trimming stripped 4 bases from V and 4 bases from J, with 8 bases between. For the CDR3, the DNA is TGTGCCAGCAGTGGGACAGAAAATCAGCCCCAGCATTTT. Translation: CASSGTENQPQHF.

The V call is TRBV4-2, the J call TRBJ2-7, with D perhaps TRBD1 (6 bases). The CDR3 is made up of 15 amino acids. CDR1 is LGHNA, CDR2 YNFKEQ, per germline. The V gene lost 4 bases and the J gene lost 6 bases, with 19 bases spanning the gap. The CDR3 DNA reads as TGTGCCAGCAGCCGCCTCCTAGGGGGACACAGCGAGCAGTACTTC. Its protein is CASSRLLGGHSEQYF.

The J gene is TRBJ1-2, the V gene TRBV12-3 or TRBV12-4; D is ambiguous. The length of the CDR3 is 12 residues. With 6 bases removed from V and 7 bases from J, the gap between germline ends came to 12 bases. DNA of the CDR3: TGTGCCAGCAGCCTATCCACTCGTGGCTACACCTTC. Translation gives CASSLSTRGYTF.

This clonotype has more than one count but fewer than ten. The chain recombines TRBV20-1 with TRBJ2-7, with 8 bases lining up with TRBD1. The V and J ends lost 5 bases and 1 base, in that order; junction bases with no gene match: 1. The CDR3 covers 12 residues. Germline V gene data show CDR1 as DFQATT and CDR2 as SNEGSKA (reference sequence). CDR3 amino acids: CSAWDRSYEQYF. CDR3 nucleotides: TGCAGTGCTTGGGACAGGTCCTACGAGCAGTACTTC.

This chain joins TRBV4-1 and TRBJ2-7; 9 positions agree with TRBD1. V lost 5 bases and J lost 3; bases outside the gene matches: 5. Germline CDR1 MGHRA, CDR2 YSYEKL. This CDR3 contains 14 residues. The CDR3 protein is CASSRTGARYEQYF. The CDR3 region has the DNA TGCGCCAGCAGCAGGACAGGGGCCCGCTACGAGCAGTACTTC.

This clonotype came up many times. This rearrangement joins TRBV20-1 to TRBJ2-2; the match to TRBD2 covers 9 bases. This CDR3 region has 16 residues. The germline V gene encodes CDR1 DFQATT and CDR2 SNEGSKA (reference sequence). Unmatched junction bases numbered 6, after V lost 1 base and J lost 3 bases. CDR3 in DNA: TGCAGTGCTAGAGCGTGGCTAGCGGGGCACACCGGGGAGCTGTTTTTT. It translates to CSARAWLAGHTGELFF.

The count of this clonotype is one. The chain employs TRBV12-3 or TRBV12-4 and TRBJ1-1; D is ambiguous. This CDR3 spans 13 amino acids. V was pared by 2 bases and J by 5 bases, with 9 bases between. Here the CDR3 reads CASSLFGGTEAFF. The CDR3 DNA reads as TGTGCCAGCAGTTTATTTGGAGGGACTGAAGCTTTCTTT.

The V call is TRBV7-2, the J call TRBJ1-5, with 7 bases matching TRBD1. Germline values: CDR1 SGHTA, CDR2 FQGNSA. This CDR3 contains 15 residues. After removal of 5 bases from V and 9 bases from J, the junction contained 13 bases not matched to a gene. The CDR3 nucleotides read TGTGCCAGCAGCACCCGGGACAGCCGTTTCGGGCCCCAGCATTTT. Translating it yields CASSTRDSRFGPQHF.

This clonotype was counted between two and nine times. The chain recombines TRBV7-8 with TRBJ2-1, with 7 bases aligning to TRBD1. Germline CDR1 SGHVS, CDR2 FQNEAQ. The CDR3 contains 15 residues. J gave up 4 bases and V 4 bases, and 7 bases lay outside the gene matches. The CDR3: CASSYRDSNYNEQFF. CDR3 nucleotide sequence: TGTGCCAGCAGCTACCGGGACAGCAATTACAATGAGCAGTTCTTC.

This clonotype was recorded a few times. The chain has TRBV6-1 and TRBJ2-1; 11 bases fit TRBD2. The germline gives CDR1 MNHNS, CDR2 SASEGT. The CDR3 is 16 residues long. The trim removed 10 bases at V and 4 bases at J, leaving 12 bases unmatched. CDR3 protein: CATISSGLAGYNEQFF. DNA for the CDR3: TGTGCCACCATCAGTTCCGGACTAGCGGGTTACAATGAGCAGTTCTTC.

This sequence joins TRBV3-1 and TRBJ1-1; D call uncertain. CDR3 length: 20 residues. Trimming removed 4 bases from V and 0 bases from J, with 27 bases in between. Germline CDR1 and CDR2: LGHDT and YNNKEL (reference sequence). Here the CDR3 DNA reads TGTGCCAGCAGCCCACCTTGGGATGTCGGGCGCAAGGTCATGAACACTGAAGCTTTCTTT. Amino acids: CASSPPWDVGRKVMNTEAFF.

This clonotype was detected a few times. At one boundary the junction diverges from the germline segment, which might be a read error. The V and J genes are TRBV29-1 and TRBJ1-1; weak D call: TRBD1 (5 bases). Looked up from germline, CDR1 is SQVTM and CDR2 is ANQGSEA. The CDR3 length is 11 residues. The CDR3 region is CQGAMNTEAFF. CDR3 nucleotides: TGTCAGGGAGCGATGAACACTGAAGCTTTCTTT.

This clonotype showed up just a few times. The chain links TRBV2 to TRBJ2-3; no reliable D call. This CDR3 has 12 amino acids. Trimming shortened V by 4 bases and J by 4 bases, and 6 bases separated the two germline ends. Germline V gene sequence: CDR1 SNHLY, CDR2 FYNNEI. Here the CDR3 DNA reads TGTGCCAGCAGTGCTGAGGCAGATACGCAGTATTTT. Its translation: CASSAEADTQYF.